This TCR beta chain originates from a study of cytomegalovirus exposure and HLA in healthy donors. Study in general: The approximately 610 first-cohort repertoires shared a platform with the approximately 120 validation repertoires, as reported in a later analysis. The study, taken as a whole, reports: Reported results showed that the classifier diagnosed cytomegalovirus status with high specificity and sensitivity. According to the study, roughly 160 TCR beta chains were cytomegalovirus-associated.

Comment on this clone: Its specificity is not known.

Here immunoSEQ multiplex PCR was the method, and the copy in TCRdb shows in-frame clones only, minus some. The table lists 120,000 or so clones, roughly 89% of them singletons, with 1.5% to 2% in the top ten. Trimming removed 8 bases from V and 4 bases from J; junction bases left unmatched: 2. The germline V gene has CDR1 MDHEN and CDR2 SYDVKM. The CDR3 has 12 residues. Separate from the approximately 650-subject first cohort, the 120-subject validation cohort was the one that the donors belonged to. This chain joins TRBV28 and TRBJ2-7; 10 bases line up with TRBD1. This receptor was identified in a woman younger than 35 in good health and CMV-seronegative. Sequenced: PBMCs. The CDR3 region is CASSDRGYEQYF. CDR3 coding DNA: TGTGCCAGCTCGGACAGGGGGTACGAGCAGTACTTC.